This T cell receptor (beta chain) was sequenced in a study of CD8+CD57+ T cells in acquired aplastic anemia. Study context: Mean DNA quantity obtained from sorted CD4+ and CD8+ cells was around 2.9 ug. General study results and limits: CD8+ Simpson's diversity showed no significant patient-control difference. Approximately 29 was the count of CD8+ CDR3 sequences that patients shared with controls.

This clonotype showed up just once. Its antigen is currently unknown. Genomic DNA, the template, was used for profiling of the TCR beta VDJ and CDR3. MiXCR, applied by TCRdb to the reads, yields one record per CDR3 protein. The sample lists more than 250,000 distinct CDR3 sequences, around 82% occurring once. Patients chosen for sequencing had CD8+CD57+ cells that had expanded, as shown by flow cytometry. The CDR3 totals 15 residues. Germline V gene data show CDR1 as SGHTA and CDR2 as FQGNSA. The V and J ends lost 0 bases and 13 bases respectively, with 21 bases between them. This TCR derives from a human donor with aplastic anemia. The sequencing input was sorted CD4+, CD8+, or CD8+CD57+ T cells (not recorded which) from PBMCs. V and J are TRBV7-2 and TRBJ1-1; no firm D call. In DNA form, the CDR3 reads TGTGCCAGCAGCTTAGCGGTGGCAGGCGACACGCAGTATTTCTTT. Translating gives CASSLAVAGDTQYFF.